The text below deals with one T cell receptor (beta chain). Trimming removed 0 bases from V and 4 bases from J, with 6 bases in between. Germline assignment: CDR1 SGHAT and CDR2 FQNNGV. CDR3 length equals 13 residues. The entry originates in a study of blood T cell repertoires in COVID-19. Study background: Whether acute or convalescent, the COVID-19 samples came from the United States, Italy and Spain. T cells, B-cell-depleted T cells, or PBMCs supplied cDNA or gDNA.

Cohort assignment relied on participant-reported clinical history. How the authors handled the data: How many nucleated cells were present was estimated from reference gene primer amplification. Profiled with immunoSEQ multiplex PCR; TCRdb holds only in-frame clones, not every one. V and J calls and clone size follow that table, whereas D and trimming were derived from the DNA. Of 250,000 or so clones in the sample, just under 90% are singletons; the top ten hold 4.1%. This clonotype was obtained from a woman in her 30s with acute COVID-19. The chain carries TRBV11-2 and TRBJ1-1; D unclear. The sample comprised PBMCs or T cells enriched from blood (not recorded which). The CDR3 DNA is TGTGCCAGCAGCTTAGACGGGAGCACTGAAGCTTTCTTT. This encodes CASSLDGSTEAFF. The full variable domain, with the rest looked up from reference TRBV11-2 and TRBJ1-1, is EAGVAQSPRYKIIEKRQSVAFWCNPISGHATLYWYQQILGQGPKLLIQFQNNGVVDDSQLPKDRFSAERLKGVDSTLKIQPAKLEDSAVYLCASSLDGSTEAFFGQGTRLTVV.